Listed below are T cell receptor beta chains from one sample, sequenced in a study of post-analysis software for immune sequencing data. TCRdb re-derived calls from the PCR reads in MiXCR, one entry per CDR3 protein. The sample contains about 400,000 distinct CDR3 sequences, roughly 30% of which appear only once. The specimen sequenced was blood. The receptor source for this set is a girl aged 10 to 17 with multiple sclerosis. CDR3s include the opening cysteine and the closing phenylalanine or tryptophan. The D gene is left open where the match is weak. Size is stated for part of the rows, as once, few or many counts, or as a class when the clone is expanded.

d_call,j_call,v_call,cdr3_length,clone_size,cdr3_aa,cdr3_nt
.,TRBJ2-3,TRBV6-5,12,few,CASRTLSDTQYF,TGTGCCAGCAGGACGTTGTCAGATACGCAGTATTTT
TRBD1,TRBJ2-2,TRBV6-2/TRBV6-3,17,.,CASSPGPPGGVTGELFF,TGTGCCAGCAGTCCCGGCCCCCCAGGGGGCGTCACCGGGGAGCTGTTTTTT
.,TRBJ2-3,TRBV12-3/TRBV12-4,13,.,CASSFVVADMEYF,TGTGCCAGCAGTTTCGTGGTAGCAGATATGGAATATTTT
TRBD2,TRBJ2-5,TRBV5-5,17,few,CASSLDGLAGAQETQYF,TGTGCCAGCAGCCTCGATGGACTAGCGGGGGCGCAAGAGACCCAGTACTTC
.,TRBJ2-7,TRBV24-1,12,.,CATSDLRDEQYF,TGTGCCACCAGTGATTTGCGGGACGAGCAGTACTTC
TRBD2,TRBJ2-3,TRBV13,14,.,CASSSGLAGWTQYF,TGTGCCAGCAGCTCCGGACTAGCCGGATGGACGCAGTATTTT
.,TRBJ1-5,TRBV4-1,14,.,CASSHLVMRQPQHF,TGCGCCAGCAGCCACCTAGTAATGAGGCAGCCCCAGCATTTT
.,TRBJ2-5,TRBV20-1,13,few,CSARQDFQETQYF,TGCAGTGCTCGACAGGATTTCCAAGAGACCCAGTACTTC
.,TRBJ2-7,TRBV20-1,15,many,CSARDPNRKGYEQYF,TGCAGTGCTAGAGACCCTAATAGGAAGGGCTACGAGCAGTACTTC
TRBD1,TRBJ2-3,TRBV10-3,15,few,CAIRPGDRPTDTQYF,TGTGCCATCAGGCCCGGGGACAGACCCACAGATACGCAGTATTTT
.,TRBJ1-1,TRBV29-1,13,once,CSVLHDLGTEAFF,TGCAGCGTCCTACACGACCTGGGCACTGAAGCTTTCTTT
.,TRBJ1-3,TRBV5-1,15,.,CASSHGTDSGNTIYF,TGCGCCAGCAGCCACGGGACTGACTCTGGAAACACCATATATTTT
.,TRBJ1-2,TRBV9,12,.,CASSGQGSGYTF,TGTGCCAGCAGCGGGCAGGGTTCAGGCTACACCTTC
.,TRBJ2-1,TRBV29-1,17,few,CSVEDSARALFYNEQFF,TGCAGCGTTGAAGATTCGGCGCGAGCGTTGTTTTACAATGAGCAGTTCTTC
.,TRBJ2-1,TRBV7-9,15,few,CASSRAPSSYNEQFF,TGTGCCAGCAGCCGCGCCCCGAGCTCCTACAATGAGCAGTTCTTC
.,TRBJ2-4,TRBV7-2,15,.,CASSLWGDRAGEQYF,TGTGCCAGCAGCTTATGGGGCGACAGGGCGGGGGAGCAGTACTTC